This T cell receptor beta chain was recorded in a study of T cells expressing NK-cell markers. Points from the study as a whole: Top CD8+ clonotypes included the dominant CD3+CD56+NKG2C+ clonotypes in 6 or 7 donors.

This CDR3 has 18 amino acids. In germline, CDR1 is MGHRA, CDR2 YSYEKL. As regards this clonotype: Its target is unknown.

It was by 5'RACE template switching with UMIs that TCR beta cDNA was made. TCRdb processed the 5' RACE reads again and assigns one entry to each CDR3 protein, with no DNA. Recorded for this sample: a few hundred thousand distinct CDR3 sequences. Material: blood T cells: a sorted CD56 or NKG2C T cell subset, CD4+ or CD8+ T cells, or bulk PBMC T cells (not recorded which). This sequence originates from a man aged 18-69 years in good health. J is TRBJ2-1 and V is TRBV4-1; the TCRdb call, TRBD1, lacks DNA for checking. The CDR3 sequence is CASSGALYPGTASNEQFF.